Described below is a single T cell receptor beta chain sequence and its context. What it binds is unknown. The sample comes from a study of cytomegalovirus exposure and HLA in healthy donors. Turning to the study itself: A data release that came early held around 85 million unique TCRs from HLA-typed donors.

Notes on the study in general: The authors listed about 170 TCR beta chains as cytomegalovirus-associated.

Vbeta (60) and Jbeta (13) primers were used in the PCR. The authors' processing: Unique TCR beta chains numbered about 72 million in a later analysis, with roughly 10 million shared. The table came from immunoSEQ multiplex PCR; TCRdb's copy has only in-frame clones and leaves some out. V and J calls and clone size follow that table, whereas D and trimming were derived from the DNA. The sample contains roughly 160,000 clones, about 77% of which appear only once. This CDR3 has 15 residues. Germline V gives CDR1 SGHTS, CDR2 YDEGEE. The V end was cut by 4 bases, the J end by 2 bases, with 13 bases between.

V and J are TRBV5-8 and TRBJ2-1, with D tentatively TRBD2 (5 bases). This clonotype was obtained from a man under 40 in good health and CMV-seronegative. Sequenced: PBMCs. CDR3 in DNA: TGTGCCAGCAGCCCGAGGGTCGACCCCTACAATGAGCAGTTCTTC. This encodes CASSPRVDPYNEQFF.